What follows are 31 T cell receptor beta chains derived from one specimen sequenced in a study of blood T cell repertoires in COVID-19. Measured with immunoSEQ multiplex PCR; TCRdb has only the in-frame clones, and not every one. The table includes tens of thousands of clones, under 85% detected once. What was sequenced was peripheral blood. The source of these receptors is a man in his forties or fifties with COVID-19, enrolled during active disease.

The chain links TRBV5-4 to TRBJ2-7; 8 nucleotides agree with TRBD1. V shed 4 bases and J 3 bases; nucleotides not matched to a gene: 9. The CDR3 sequence is 15 residues long. Germline V gene sequence: CDR1 SGHNT, CDR2 YYREEE (reference sequence). CDR3 DNA sequence: TGTGCCAGCAGCGAGGACAGGGCCCTCCGCTACGAGCAGTACTTC. Protein product: CASSEDRALRYEQYF.

Concerning this clone itself: A junction end diverges from the germline sequence, so it may reflect a read error. V usage is TRBV18 and J usage is TRBJ1-1, with 9 bases aligning to TRBD1. This CDR3 has 16 residues. Per the germline V gene, CDR1 is KGHSH and CDR2 is LQKENI. The DNA for the CDR3 is TGTGCCAGCTCACCTTTGGCCGGACAGGGGAACTCTGAAGCTTTCTTT. It yields the protein CASSPLAGQGNSEAFF.

CDR3 amino acids: CASSLTANSNTQYF. In nucleotides, the CDR3 is TGTGCCAGCAGTTTAACCGCAAATAGCAATACGCAGTATTTT. This rearrangement joins TRBV11-3 to TRBJ2-3; no definite D call. The ends were cut back, 6 bases at V and 7 bases at J, with 17 bases in the middle. The CDR3 is 14 residues long. CDR1 SGHNT and CDR2 YENEEA come from the germline V gene.

CDR3 sequence reads: CASRRRQGPSYEQYF. CDR3 DNA: TGTGCCAGCAGACGGCGGCAGGGGCCTTCCTACGAGCAGTACTTC. This chain connects TRBV2 to TRBJ2-7, with D maybe TRBD1 (6 bases). This CDR3 has 15 amino acids. In germline, CDR1 is SNHLY, CDR2 FYNNEI. The V gene lost 6 bases and the J gene lost 1 base, with 16 bases spanning the gap.

The J gene is TRBJ2-3, the V gene TRBV4-1, with 7 bases lining up with TRBD2. V trimming: 1 base; J trimming: 7 bases; junction bases outside the gene matches: 14. This CDR3 is 17 amino acids long. Germline CDR1 is MGHRA and CDR2 is YSYEKL. The CDR3 sequence is CASSQGLLAVGRNTQYF. The CDR3 DNA is TGCGCCAGCAGCCAAGGTCTTCTAGCGGTTGGGAGGAATACGCAGTATTTT.

CDR3 nucleotide sequence: TGTGCCAGCAGTTATCGGGGGAACACAGATACGCAGTATTTT. This translates into CASSYRGNTDTQYF. The chain employs TRBV6-6 and TRBJ2-3; D possibly corresponds to TRBD2 (6 bases). V shed 3 bases and J shed 2 bases, with 9 bases lying between them. In germline, CDR1 is MNHNY, CDR2 SVGAGI (reference sequence). The length of the CDR3 is 14 residues.

This chain connects TRBV6-6 to TRBJ1-1, with 8 bases aligning to TRBD1. Trimming at V came to 6 bases and at J to 1 base, leaving 7 bases not matched to a gene. Germline CDR1 is MNHNY and CDR2 is SVGAGI (reference sequence). CDR3 length: 15 residues. CDR3 amino acids: CASSYGTGKNTEAFF. In DNA, the CDR3 is TGTGCCAGCAGCTACGGGACAGGCAAGAACACTGAAGCTTTCTTT.

The chain recombines TRBV6-5 with TRBJ1-1, with TRBD1 as a possible D gene (6 bases). The V end was cut by 4 bases, the J end by 6 bases, with 15 bases between. This CDR3 has 14 amino acids. CDR1 and CDR2 (germline): MNHEY, SVGAGI. CDR3 in amino acids: CASSLTSGEAEAFF. CDR3 nucleotides: TGTGCCAGCAGTTTAACGTCAGGGGAAGCTGAAGCTTTCTTT.

This chain uses TRBV6-2 or TRBV6-3 with TRBJ1-5, with a tentative D call TRBD1 (6 bases). V was shortened by 4 bases and J by 4 bases, with 17 bases between the two germline ends. CDR1 is MNHEY and CDR2 is SVGEGT in the germline V gene. CDR3 length: 16 amino acids. The CDR3 protein is CASSSHRGGRNQPQHF. CDR3 in DNA: TGTGCCAGCAGTTCACACCGGGGGGGCCGGAATCAGCCCCAGCATTTT.

The chain joins TRBV6-5 to TRBJ1-1, with D perhaps matching TRBD1 (5 bases). The V end lost 4 bases, the J end lost 2 bases, and 8 bases lay between the germline ends. Germline V gives CDR1 MNHEY, CDR2 SVGAGI. The CDR3 contains 13 residues. CDR3 sequence reads: CASSWTLNTEAFF. The CDR3 nucleotides are TGTGCCAGCAGTTGGACACTAAACACTGAAGCTTTCTTT.

This sequence joins TRBV7-8 and TRBJ2-7; 8 bases are a match to TRBD2. This CDR3 has 14 amino acids. V lost 4 bases, J lost 5 bases, and 7 bases stayed unmatched. Germline CDR1 SGHVS, CDR2 FQNEAQ. CDR3 DNA: TGTGCCAGCAGCTCCTGGGGACTAGTTGACGAGCAGTACTTC. Protein sequence: CASSSWGLVDEQYF.

The rearrangement links TRBV7-2 to TRBJ1-5; 8 bases agree with TRBD1. CDR1 is SGHTA, CDR2 FQGNSA, per germline. Trimming at V came to 5 bases and at J to 13 bases, leaving 10 bases not matched to a gene. The CDR3 length is 13 residues. The chain's CDR3 is CASSPRQGTTQHF. The DNA of the CDR3 is TGTGCCAGCAGCCCCAGACAGGGGACGACTCAGCATTTT.

Written as DNA, the CDR3 is TGTGCCAGCAGCTTAGGTCTAGCGGGGGCGTATGAGCAGTTCTTC. This gives the protein CASSLGLAGAYEQFF. This chain uses TRBV11-2 with TRBJ2-1; TRBD2 aligns across 10 bases. J gave up 8 bases and V 1 base, and 5 bases lay outside the gene matches. Per the germline V gene, CDR1 is SGHAT and CDR2 is FQNNGV. This CDR3 comprises 15 residues.

The chain carries TRBV7-9 and TRBJ2-4; maybe TRBD1 (7 bases). The CDR3 has 19 residues. The V gene's germline CDR1 is SEHNR and CDR2 FQNEAQ (reference sequence). Trimming pared 1 base from V and 0 bases from J, leaving 19 bases between. CDR3 sequence: CASSLGSVRGARAKNIQYF. The CDR3 coding sequence is TGTGCCAGCAGCTTAGGGTCGGTCAGGGGGGCGAGAGCCAAAAACATTCAGTACTTC.

The rearrangement uses TRBV5-1 and TRBJ2-7; no clear D. The CDR3 covers 12 residues. Germline loops: CDR1 SGHRS, CDR2 YFSETQ. Trimming stripped 0 bases from V and 3 bases from J, with 4 bases between. The CDR3 is CASSLGGYEQYF. CDR3 DNA: TGCGCCAGCAGCTTGGGCGGCTACGAGCAGTACTTC.

The V and J genes are TRBV6-5 and TRBJ1-4; 7 bases map to TRBD1. CDR1 and CDR2 (germline): MNHEY, SVGAGI. The CDR3 totals 14 residues. V shed 6 bases, J shed 8 bases, and the junction held 9 bases outside the gene matches. In DNA form, the CDR3 reads TGTGCCAGCAGGATACAGGGGTCCGTCGAAAAACTGTTTTTT. Translated, it gives CASRIQGSVEKLFF.

The chain employs TRBV7-9 and TRBJ2-5; D gene uncertain. V lost 0 bases, J lost 2 bases, and 7 bases lay in between. This CDR3 comprises 14 residues. Germline CDR1 SEHNR, CDR2 FQNEAQ (reference sequence). The CDR3 coding sequence is TGTGCCAGCAGCTTAGCTGCGGAACAAGAGACCCAGTACTTC. Its protein product is CASSLAAEQETQYF.

The CDR3 sequence is CAITGYLDTEAFF. CDR3 coding DNA: TGTGCCATTACAGGGTATTTGGACACTGAAGCTTTCTTT. The genes are TRBV10-3 and TRBJ1-1, with D possibly being TRBD1 (6 bases). The germline gives CDR1 ENHRY, CDR2 SYGVKD. This CDR3 is built from 13 residues. Trimming removed 9 bases at V and 3 bases at J, with 14 bases between.

CDR3 sequence (DNA): TGTGCCAGCAGCCAAGGAGGATGGGAGGGGTCATACGAGCAGTACTTC. Protein: CASSQGGWEGSYEQYF. The V call is TRBV4-2, the J call TRBJ2-7; TRBD2 aligns across 7 bases. The V segment lost 1 base and the J segment 4 bases; nucleotides outside the gene matches: 10. CDR1 is LGHNA, CDR2 YNFKEQ, per germline. CDR3 size: 16 residues.

The chain recombines TRBV19 with TRBJ2-2, with 10 positions matching TRBD1. This CDR3 contains 15 residues. Per germline, CDR1 LNHDA and CDR2 SQIVND (reference sequence). V lost 6 bases and J lost 6; bases outside the gene matches: 7. This chain's CDR3 is CASSRGQGGAGELFF. The CDR3 DNA follows: TGTGCCAGTAGCCGTGGACAGGGGGGGGCCGGGGAGCTGTTTTTT. The whole variable domain, remainder taken from reference TRBV19 and TRBJ2-2, is DGGITQSPKYLFRKEGQNVTLSCEQNLNHDAMYWYRQDPGQGLRLIYYSQIVNDFQKGDIAEGYSVSREKKESFPLTVTSAQKNPTAFYLCASSRGQGGAGELFFGEGSRLTVL.

V is TRBV9 and J is TRBJ2-5; 13 nucleotides match TRBD2. Germline CDR1 and CDR2: SGDLS and YYNGEE. V trimming: 4 bases; J trimming: 9 bases; junction bases outside the gene matches: 6. This CDR3 region has 14 residues. The CDR3 nucleotides read TGTGCCAGCAGCACTAGCGGGGGGGCCCCCCCCCAGTACTTC. Protein product: CASSTSGGAPPQYF.

In its sample, this clone was seen a few times. Here the CDR3 reads CASSLGISGGQETQYF. Written as DNA, the CDR3 is TGTGCCAGCAGCTTAGGGATTAGCGGGGGACAGGAGACCCAGTACTTC. The chain carries TRBV7-3 and TRBJ2-5; 9 bases fit TRBD2. The CDR3 is made up of 16 amino acids. Per germline, CDR1 SGHTA and CDR2 FQGTGA. Trimming took 2 bases from V and 5 from J; bases not matched to a gene: 9.

The chain uses TRBV7-9 and TRBJ1-4; 7 positions match TRBD1. Per germline, CDR1 SEHNR and CDR2 FQNEAQ (reference sequence). This CDR3 is built from 14 residues. With 4 bases clipped from V and 6 bases from J, the junction kept 5 bases outside the gene matches. This CDR3 reads CASSSRGNDEKLFF. The CDR3 DNA is TGTGCCAGCAGCTCCAGGGGGAATGATGAAAAACTGTTTTTT.

CDR3 nucleotides: TGTGCCAGTAGTAATGGACAGGGGGGTTCGGAGACCCAGTACTTC. Protein sequence: CASSNGQGGSETQYF. The V call is TRBV19, the J call TRBJ2-5, with 10 positions matching TRBD1. The CDR3 is 15 residues long. Germline values: CDR1 LNHDA, CDR2 SQIVND (reference sequence). V lost 4 bases and J lost 5; bases outside the gene matches: 7.

This chain uses TRBV10-3 with TRBJ1-5; TRBD1 is a possible D gene (5 bases). The CDR3 covers 13 residues. Trimming left V 4 bases short and J 6 bases short, with 10 bases between. Germline V CDR1 and CDR2: ENHRY, SYGVKD. CDR3 residues: CAISVERGQPQHF. The CDR3 DNA sequence: TGTGCCATCAGTGTAGAAAGGGGTCAGCCCCAGCATTTT.

The V and J genes are TRBV2 and TRBJ2-1, with 8 positions matching TRBD1. The germline V gene has CDR1 SNHLY and CDR2 FYNNEI. After removal of 8 bases from V and 8 bases from J, the junction contained 17 bases not matched to a gene. The length of the CDR3 is 16 residues. CDR3 in amino acids: CASGWAGRGHEDEQFF. The CDR3 DNA sequence: TGTGCCAGCGGATGGGCAGGCAGGGGGCATGAGGATGAGCAGTTCTTC.

The chain joins TRBV11-2 to TRBJ1-2; the D gene is possibly TRBD1 (5 bases). Trimming removed 5 bases at V and 4 bases at J, with 17 bases between. This CDR3 is built from 15 residues. Germline lookup yields CDR1 SGHAT and CDR2 FQNNGV. The CDR3 DNA reads TGTGCCAGCAGCCACCCCGGGACTTCCACCTATGGCTACACCTTC. This encodes CASSHPGTSTYGYTF. The whole variable domain, remainder taken from reference TRBV11-2 and TRBJ1-2, is EAGVAQSPRYKIIEKRQSVAFWCNPISGHATLYWYQQILGQGPKLLIQFQNNGVVDDSQLPKDRFSAERLKGVDSTLKIQPAKLEDSAVYLCASSHPGTSTYGYTFGSGTRLTVV.

V usage is TRBV9 and J usage is TRBJ1-2; D is perhaps TRBD1 (5 bases). The V end was cut by 2 bases, the J end by 4 bases, with 9 bases between. Germline CDR1 and CDR2: SGDLS and YYNGEE. CDR3 length: 13 residues. The CDR3 DNA sequence: TGTGCCAGCAGCGTGGGGCAGTTCTATGGCTACACCTTC. This sequence encodes CASSVGQFYGYTF. Supplemented by reference TRBV9 and TRBJ1-2, the full variable domain reads DSGVTQTPKHLITATGQRVTLRCSPRSGDLSVYWYQQSLDQGLQFLIQYYNGEERAKGNILERFSAQQFPDLHSELNLSSLELGDSALYFCASSVGQFYGYTFGSGTRLTVV.

This sequence joins TRBV11-2 and TRBJ1-2; D possibly corresponds to TRBD1 (5 bases). The CDR3 spans 15 residues. Germline lookup yields CDR1 SGHAT and CDR2 FQNNGV. The V and J ends lost 5 bases and 10 bases respectively, with 23 bases between them. CDR3 sequence (DNA): TGTGCCAGCAGCCCAAGATACAGCGGGACGGCGTCCTACACCTTC. It codes for CASSPRYSGTASYTF.

The chain recombines TRBV6-1 with TRBJ1-2; no clear D gene. The V gene's germline CDR1 is MNHNS and CDR2 SASEGT. The CDR3 length is 14 residues. V dropped 1 base and J dropped 7 bases, with 13 bases sitting between them. This chain's CDR3 is CASSEGGGLRGYTF. CDR3 DNA: TGTGCCAGCAGTGAAGGGGGAGGGCTCCGTGGCTACACCTTC.

This clone was recorded many times. This rearrangement joins TRBV9 to TRBJ1-4; 9 bases are a match to TRBD1. From germline, CDR1 is SGDLS and CDR2 YYNGEE. With V trimmed by 2 bases and J by 5 bases, 1 base remained unmatched. The CDR3 consists of 14 residues. The CDR3 here is CASSVTGGNEKLFF. The CDR3 region has the DNA TGTGCCAGCAGCGTGACAGGGGGGAATGAAAAACTGTTTTTT.